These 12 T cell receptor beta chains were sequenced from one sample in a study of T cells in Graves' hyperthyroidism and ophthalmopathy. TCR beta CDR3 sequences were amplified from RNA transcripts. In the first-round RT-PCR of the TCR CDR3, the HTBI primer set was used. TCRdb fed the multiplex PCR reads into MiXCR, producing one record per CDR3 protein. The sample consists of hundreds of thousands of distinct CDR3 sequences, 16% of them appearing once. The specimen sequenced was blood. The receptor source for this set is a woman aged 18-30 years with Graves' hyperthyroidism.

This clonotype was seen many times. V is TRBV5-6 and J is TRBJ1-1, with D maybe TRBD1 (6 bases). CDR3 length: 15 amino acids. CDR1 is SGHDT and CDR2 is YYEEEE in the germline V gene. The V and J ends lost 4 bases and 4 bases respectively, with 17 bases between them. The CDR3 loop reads CASSQGGGASTEAFF. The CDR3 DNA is TGTGCCAGCAGCCAAGGAGGGGGGGCGAGCACTGAAGCTTTCTTT.

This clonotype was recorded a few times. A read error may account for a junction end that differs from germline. CDR3 region: CASSLGWGVTGAFF. In DNA, the CDR3 is TGTGCCAGCAGCTTAGGTTGGGGGGTGACTGGAGCTTTCTTT. The chain couples TRBV7-2 to TRBJ1-1, with D perhaps matching TRBD1 (5 bases). Per germline, CDR1 SGHTA and CDR2 FQGNSA. This CDR3 region has 14 residues.

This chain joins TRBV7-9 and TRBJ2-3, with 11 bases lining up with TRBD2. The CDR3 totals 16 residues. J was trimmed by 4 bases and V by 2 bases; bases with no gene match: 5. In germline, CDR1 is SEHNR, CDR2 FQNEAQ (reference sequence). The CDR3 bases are TGTGCCAGCAGCTTAATCCTAGCGGGAGGTGCAGATACGCAGTATTTT. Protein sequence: CASSLILAGGADTQYF.

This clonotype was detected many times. The CDR3 spells CASSLNDLGQHTDTQYF. The CDR3, as DNA: TGTGCCAGCAGCTTAAATGATTTGGGACAGCACACAGATACGCAGTATTTT. The chain uses TRBV7-9 and TRBJ2-3; 7 nucleotides line up with TRBD1. Germline V gene lookup returns CDR1 SEHNR and CDR2 FQNEAQ (reference sequence). The CDR3 contains 17 residues. The trim removed 2 bases at V and 2 bases at J, leaving 10 bases unmatched.

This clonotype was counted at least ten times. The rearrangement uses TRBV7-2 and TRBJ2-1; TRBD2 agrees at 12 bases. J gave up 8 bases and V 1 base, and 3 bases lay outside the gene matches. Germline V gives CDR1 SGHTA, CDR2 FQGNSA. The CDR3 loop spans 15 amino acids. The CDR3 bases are TGTGCCAGCAGCTTAGTACTAGCGGGAGGAGATGAGCAGTTCTTC. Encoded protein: CASSLVLAGGDEQFF.

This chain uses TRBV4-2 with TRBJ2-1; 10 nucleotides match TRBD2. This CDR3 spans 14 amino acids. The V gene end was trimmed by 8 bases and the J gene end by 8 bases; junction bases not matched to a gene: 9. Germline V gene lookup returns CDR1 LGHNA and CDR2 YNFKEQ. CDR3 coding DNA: TGTGCCAGCCGGTCTAGCGGGAGAGGTTATGAGCAGTTCTTC. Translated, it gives CASRSSGRGYEQFF.

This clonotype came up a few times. Here the CDR3 DNA reads TGCGCCAGCAGCTTCGAACACCTCACAGATACGCAGTATTTT. As protein: CASSFEHLTDTQYF. The chain recombines TRBV5-1 with TRBJ2-3, with D unclear. Trimming took 2 bases from V and 2 from J, leaving 9 bases between them. Germline V gene sequence: CDR1 SGHRS, CDR2 YFSETQ. The CDR3 runs to 14 residues.

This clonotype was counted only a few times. Written as DNA, the CDR3 is TGTGCCTGGAGTGTAGGGGGTGGAAACACCATATATTTT. Translated: CAWSVGGGNTIYF. J is TRBJ1-3 and V is TRBV30; tentatively, D is TRBD1 (6 bases). Germline V gene sequence: CDR1 GTSNPN, CDR2 SVGIG (reference sequence). This CDR3 has 13 amino acids. Trimming pared 0 bases from V and 3 bases from J, leaving 6 bases between.

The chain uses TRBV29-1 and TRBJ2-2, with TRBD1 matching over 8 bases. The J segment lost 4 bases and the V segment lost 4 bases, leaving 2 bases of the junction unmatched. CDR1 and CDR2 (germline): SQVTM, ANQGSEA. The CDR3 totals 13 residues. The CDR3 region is CSVGQGATGELFF. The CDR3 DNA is TGCAGCGTTGGGCAGGGGGCCACCGGGGAGCTGTTTTTT.

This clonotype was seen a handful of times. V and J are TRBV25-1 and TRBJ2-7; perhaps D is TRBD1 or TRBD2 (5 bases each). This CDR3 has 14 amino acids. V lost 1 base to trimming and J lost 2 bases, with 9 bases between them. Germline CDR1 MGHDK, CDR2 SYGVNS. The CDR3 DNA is TGTGCCAGCAGTGAATTGGGACCCGCCTACGAGCAGTACTTC. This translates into CASSELGPAYEQYF.

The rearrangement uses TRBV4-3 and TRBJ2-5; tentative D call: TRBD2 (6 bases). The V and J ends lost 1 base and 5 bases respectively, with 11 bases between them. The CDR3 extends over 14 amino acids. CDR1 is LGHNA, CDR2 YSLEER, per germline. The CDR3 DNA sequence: TGCGCCAGCAGCCAAGGCGGGACCTGGGAGACCCAGTACTTC. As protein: CASSQGGTWETQYF.

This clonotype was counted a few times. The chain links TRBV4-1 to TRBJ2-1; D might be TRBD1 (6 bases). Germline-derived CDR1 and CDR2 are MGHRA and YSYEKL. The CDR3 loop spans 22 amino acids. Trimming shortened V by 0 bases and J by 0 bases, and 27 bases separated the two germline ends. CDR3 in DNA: TGCGCCAGCAGCCAAGATAAAAGGCAAACGGACAGAGGATCAAACTCCTACAATGAGCAGTTCTTC. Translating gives CASSQDKRQTDRGSNSYNEQFF.